Presented here are 26 T cell receptor beta chains from one specimen sequenced in a study of cytomegalovirus exposure and HLA in healthy donors. Data came from immunoSEQ multiplex PCR; TCRdb stores just in-frame clones and leaves some out. The sample shows about 130,000 clones, roughly 90% of them seen only once. The specimen was PBMCs. The receptors shown here come from a man aged 25 to 40 in good health and CMV-seronegative.

This clone was counted between two and nine times. The rearrangement links TRBV9 to TRBJ2-7; TRBD1 agrees at 7 bases. Per the germline V gene, CDR1 is SGDLS and CDR2 is YYNGEE. V shed 3 bases and J 2 bases; nucleotides not matched to a gene: 2. The CDR3 is 13 residues long. The DNA for the CDR3 is TGTGCCAGCAGCGAGGGGGCAACCTACGAGCAGTACTTC. Its translation: CASSEGATYEQYF.

V usage is TRBV29-1 and J usage is TRBJ2-5; 11 positions match TRBD2. Germline V gives CDR1 SQVTM, CDR2 ANQGSEA. The CDR3 sequence is 16 residues long. Trimming took 4 bases from V and 5 from J; bases not matched to a gene: 12. CDR3 sequence reads: CSVVGLLAGVGETQYF. The CDR3 nucleotides are TGCAGCGTTGTAGGTCTACTAGCGGGAGTGGGGGAGACCCAGTACTTC.

This chain joins TRBV5-8 and TRBJ1-5; D may be TRBD1 (6 bases). The V end lost 4 bases, the J end lost 5 bases, and 10 bases lay between the germline ends. The CDR3 is 13 amino acids. The V gene's germline CDR1 is SGHTS and CDR2 YDEGEE. The CDR3 sequence: CASSQGQYQPQHF. The CDR3 nucleotides are TGTGCCAGCAGCCAAGGACAGTATCAGCCCCAGCATTTT.

The genes are TRBV25-1 and TRBJ1-6, with 10 bases fitting TRBD1. Germline values: CDR1 MGHDK, CDR2 SYGVNS. V trimming: 5 bases; J trimming: 8 bases; junction bases outside the gene matches: 3. This CDR3 comprises 14 residues. The CDR3 coding sequence is TGTGCCAGCAGTTTGACAGGGGGCGATTCACCCCTCCACTTT. Residues: CASSLTGGDSPLHF.

The V gene is TRBV6-1, the J gene TRBJ1-5; 7 positions match TRBD1. Per germline, CDR1 MNHNS and CDR2 SASEGT. V was clipped by 6 bases and J by 4 bases; unmatched bases: 9. The CDR3 sequence is 15 residues long. The CDR3 sequence is CASRPTGVRNQPQHF. The CDR3 region has the DNA TGTGCCAGCAGACCCACAGGGGTTCGGAATCAGCCCCAGCATTTT.

This clone is a singleton in its sample. The V gene is TRBV6-4, the J gene TRBJ2-1; 8 bases agree with TRBD2. Trimming removed 3 bases from V and 9 bases from J; junction bases left unmatched: 7. Germline CDR1 reads MRHNA; CDR2 reads SNTAGT. There are 14 residues in the CDR3. This CDR3 reads CASSDQAGDGEQFF. The CDR3 DNA sequence: TGTGCCAGCAGTGATCAAGCGGGAGACGGTGAGCAGTTCTTC.

The chain employs TRBV2 and TRBJ2-2; D is possibly TRBD2 (6 bases). CDR1 SNHLY and CDR2 FYNNEI come from the germline V gene. The CDR3 is 15 amino acids. V lost 6 bases to trimming and J lost 6 bases, with 17 bases between them. This CDR3 reads CASRGGYSRAGELFF. The CDR3 bases are TGTGCCAGCAGGGGGGGTTACAGTAGGGCCGGGGAGCTGTTTTTT.

V usage is TRBV4-1 and J usage is TRBJ1-5; D might be TRBD1 (6 bases). V lost 1 base to trimming and J lost 10 bases, with 17 bases between them. Germline values: CDR1 MGHRA, CDR2 YSYEKL. CDR3 length: 15 amino acids. The CDR3 protein is CASSQVFKGGEPQHF. CDR3 coding DNA: TGCGCCAGCAGCCAAGTTTTTAAGGGGGGGGAACCCCAGCATTTT.

This rearrangement joins TRBV7-9 to TRBJ1-1, with TRBD1 matching over 9 bases. The germline V gene has CDR1 SEHNR and CDR2 FQNEAQ (reference sequence). The CDR3 extends over 16 amino acids. Germline trimming cut 5 bases from V and 4 bases from J; bases unmatched to any gene: 11. The CDR3 loop is CASSTPRTGEGTEAFF. The CDR3 nucleotides are TGTGCCAGCAGCACTCCCCGGACAGGGGAGGGCACTGAAGCTTTCTTT. The full variable domain, in which reference TRBV7-9 and TRBJ1-1 provide the parts outside the CDR3, is DTGVSQNPRHKITKRGQNVTFRCDPISEHNRLYWYRQTLGQGPEFLTYFQNEAQLEKSRLLSDRFSAERPKGSFSTLEIQRTEQGDSAMYLCASSTPRTGEGTEAFFGQGTRLTVV.

The genes are TRBV30 and TRBJ1-3; unclear D gene. The CDR3 has 14 residues. V was trimmed by 5 bases and J by 0 bases, leaving 11 bases between them. CDR1 is GTSNPN, CDR2 SVGIG, per germline (reference sequence). This chain's CDR3 is CAWDPEGSGNTIYF. As DNA, the CDR3 is TGTGCCTGGGACCCCGAGGGCTCTGGAAACACCATATATTTT. The variable domain in full, completed from reference TRBV30 and TRBJ1-3, reads SQTIHQWPATLVQPVGSPLSLECTVEGTSNPNLYWYRQAAGRGLQLLFYSVGIGQISSEVPQNLSASRPQDRQFILSSKKLLLSDSGFYLCAWDPEGSGNTIYFGEGSWLTVV.

The chain recombines TRBV12-5 with TRBJ1-1; the D is unclear. The V end lost 3 bases, the J end lost 0 bases, and 5 bases lay between the germline ends. The CDR3 is 13 residues long. Germline V gene sequence: CDR1 LGHNT, CDR2 FRNRAP. CDR3 bases: TGTGCTAGTGGTTTACAAGTGAACACTGAAGCTTTCTTT. Translation gives CASGLQVNTEAFF.

This rearrangement joins TRBV19 to TRBJ2-1; tentative D call: TRBD1 (5 bases). Per germline, CDR1 LNHDA and CDR2 SQIVND (reference sequence). The CDR3 consists of 13 residues. Deletions cut 3 bases from V and 4 bases from J, with 7 bases between. CDR3: CASSIDRYNEQFF. The DNA of the CDR3 is TGTGCCAGTAGTATTGACAGATACAATGAGCAGTTCTTC.

This clone was recorded only once. The chain is built from TRBV7-9 and TRBJ2-1; D unresolved. The CDR3 is 16 amino acids. V was pared by 1 base and J by 7 bases, with 17 bases between. Germline CDR1 SEHNR, CDR2 FQNEAQ (reference sequence). The CDR3 bases are TGTGCCAGCAGCTTAGTGGCGCTTAGCCCTTTGAATGAGCAGTTCTTC. Its protein product is CASSLVALSPLNEQFF.

This clone showed up just once. This chain uses TRBV15 with TRBJ2-3; 10 bases align to TRBD1. The V segment lost 9 bases and the J segment 4 bases; nucleotides outside the gene matches: 7. The CDR3 extends over 14 amino acids. Germline V gene data show CDR1 as LNHNV and CDR2 as YYDKDF (reference sequence). The CDR3 nucleotides read TGTGCCACAGGGGGACAGGGGCCGCCAGATACGCAGTATTTT. Protein sequence: CATGGQGPPDTQYF.

The rearrangement links TRBV18 to TRBJ1-1; 9 bases fit TRBD1. CDR1 is KGHSH and CDR2 is LQKENI in the germline V gene. The CDR3 runs to 15 residues. V lost 4 bases and J lost 4; bases outside the gene matches: 7. The CDR3 loop reads CASSLSTGGGTEAFF. The CDR3 DNA follows: TGTGCCAGCTCACTATCGACAGGGGGTGGCACTGAAGCTTTCTTT.

The rearrangement uses TRBV2 and TRBJ1-1; tentative D call: TRBD1 (6 bases). The V end lost 4 bases, the J end lost 6 bases, and 9 bases lay between the germline ends. There are 12 residues in the CDR3. In germline, CDR1 is SNHLY, CDR2 FYNNEI. The CDR3 sequence is CASSGQVAEAFF. The CDR3, as DNA: TGTGCCAGCAGTGGACAGGTTGCTGAAGCTTTCTTT.

This rearrangement joins TRBV11-2 to TRBJ2-1; 7 nucleotides match TRBD2. CDR1 and CDR2 from the germline V gene are SGHAT and FQNNGV. CDR3 length equals 12 residues. Trimming cost V 5 bases and J 8 bases; bases outside gene matches: 3. The CDR3 DNA reads as TGTGCCAGCAGCACCCGGGGGGATGAGCAGTTCTTC. It encodes CASSTRGDEQFF.

The rearrangement links TRBV14 to TRBJ2-7, with a possible D match to TRBD1 (8 bases). Germline V gene lookup returns CDR1 SGHDN and CDR2 FVKESK. The CDR3 extends over 17 amino acids. Trimming stripped 4 bases from V and 3 bases from J, with 22 bases between. The CDR3 sequence is CASSRRGRGDRGYEQYF. The CDR3 coding sequence is TGTGCCAGCAGCCGCCGAGGGAGGGGAGACAGGGGCTACGAGCAGTACTTC.

This chain connects TRBV6-1 to TRBJ2-3, with D maybe TRBD1 (6 bases). V gave up 8 bases and J gave up 4 bases, with 16 bases separating them. The CDR3 runs 14 residues. Germline V gives CDR1 MNHNS, CDR2 SASEGT. CDR3 DNA sequence: TGTGCCAGCGGTGCAGGGGTTGAATCAGATACGCAGTATTTT. The encoded protein is CASGAGVESDTQYF.

The chain joins TRBV27 to TRBJ2-7; TRBD1 might be the D (6 bases). V shed 4 bases and J shed 13 bases, with 23 bases lying between them. Per germline, CDR1 MNHEY and CDR2 SMNVEV (reference sequence). The CDR3 has 14 residues. CDR3 region: CASSSRGSAGDLYF. In DNA form, the CDR3 reads TGTGCCAGCAGTTCTAGGGGGAGCGCGGGCGACCTTTACTTC.

In DNA, the CDR3 is TGTGCCAGTAGCCCTCGGGACAGGTCTAATCAGCCCCAGCATTTT. Its translation is CASSPRDRSNQPQHF. The rearrangement uses TRBV19 and TRBJ1-5; 8 bases are a match to TRBD1. The CDR3 has 15 residues. The germline CDR1 and CDR2 sequences are LNHDA and SQIVND (reference sequence). V shed 6 bases and J 4 bases; nucleotides not matched to a gene: 8.

This chain connects TRBV5-1 to TRBJ2-1; the match to TRBD2 covers 7 bases. In germline, CDR1 is SGHRS, CDR2 YFSETQ. J lost 5 bases, V lost 4 bases, and 9 bases had no gene match. The CDR3 loop spans 15 amino acids. DNA of the CDR3: TGCGCCAGCAGCAGAGTAGCGGGTACCCACAATGAGCAGTTCTTC. Amino acids: CASSRVAGTHNEQFF.

The rearrangement joins TRBV19 to TRBJ2-7, with TRBD1 identical over 9 bases. Germline CDR1 LNHDA, CDR2 SQIVND (reference sequence). This CDR3 is 13 amino acids long. J gave up 6 bases and V 7 bases, and 7 bases lay outside the gene matches. The CDR3 protein is CASTMGTGTEQYF. The CDR3 nucleotides read TGTGCCAGTACCATGGGGACAGGGACCGAGCAGTACTTC. Based on the CDR3 plus reference TRBV19 and TRBJ2-7, the full variable domain is DGGITQSPKYLFRKEGQNVTLSCEQNLNHDAMYWYRQDPGQGLRLIYYSQIVNDFQKGDIAEGYSVSREKKESFPLTVTSAQKNPTAFYLCASTMGTGTEQYFGPGTRLTVT.

This clone turned up a few times. Other DNA sequences in the sample encode the same CDR3. The chain combines TRBV5-1 with TRBJ2-3; 9 nucleotides match TRBD1. This CDR3 is 16 amino acids long. The V segment lost 2 bases and the J segment 2 bases; nucleotides outside the gene matches: 6. Germline CDR1 SGHRS, CDR2 YFSETQ. The CDR3 spells CASSLTGTGLTDTQYF. The CDR3 nucleotides read TGCGCCAGCAGCTTAACCGGGACAGGGCTCACAGATACGCAGTATTTT.

The chain carries TRBV6-6 and TRBJ2-3; no definite D call. This CDR3 spans 14 amino acids. Per germline, CDR1 MNHNY and CDR2 SVGAGI (reference sequence). V was clipped by 3 bases and J by 2 bases, with 9 bases between them. CDR3 coding DNA: TGTGCCAGCAGTTATTCCGTTTACACAGATACGCAGTATTTT. It specifies CASSYSVYTDTQYF.

The chain combines TRBV7-9 with TRBJ2-7, with TRBD2 as a possible D gene (6 bases). The germline CDR1 and CDR2 sequences are SEHNR and FQNEAQ (reference sequence). The CDR3 spans 13 residues. V shed 1 base and J shed 4 bases, with 8 bases lying between them. Here the CDR3 reads CASSLVREYEQYF. CDR3 DNA sequence: TGTGCCAGCAGCTTAGTGCGGGAATACGAGCAGTACTTC.